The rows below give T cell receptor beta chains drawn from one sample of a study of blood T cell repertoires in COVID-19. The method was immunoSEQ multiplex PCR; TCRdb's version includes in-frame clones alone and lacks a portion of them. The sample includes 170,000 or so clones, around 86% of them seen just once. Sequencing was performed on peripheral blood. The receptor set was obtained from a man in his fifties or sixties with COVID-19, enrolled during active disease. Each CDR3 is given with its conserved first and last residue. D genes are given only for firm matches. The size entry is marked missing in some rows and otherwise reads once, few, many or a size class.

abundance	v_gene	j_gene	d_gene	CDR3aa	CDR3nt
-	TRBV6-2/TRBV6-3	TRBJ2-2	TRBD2	CASSYASGGIPNTGELFF	TGTGCCAGCAGTTACGCTAGCGGGGGGATACCGAACACCGGGGAGCTGTTTTTT
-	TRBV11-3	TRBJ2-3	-	CASSSRQAGDTQYF	TGTGCCAGCAGCTCTCGACAGGCTGGGGATACGCAGTATTTT
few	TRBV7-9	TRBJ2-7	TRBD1	CASSLAGTGVYEQYF	TGTGCCAGCAGCTTAGCAGGGACAGGGGTATACGAGCAGTACTTC
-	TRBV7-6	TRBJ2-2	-	CASSLAGGATGELFF	TGTGCCAGCAGCTTAGCGGGGGGGGCTACCGGGGAGCTGTTTTTT
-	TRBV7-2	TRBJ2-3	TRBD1	CASSLRRPGQGNTDTQYF	TGTGCCAGCAGCTTACGTAGACCGGGACAGGGTAATACAGATACGCAGTATTTT
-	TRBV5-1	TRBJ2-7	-	CASSLVVSYEQYF	TGCGCCAGCAGCTTGGTAGTTTCCTACGAGCAGTACTTC
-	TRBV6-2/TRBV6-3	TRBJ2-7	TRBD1	CASSYPDRDREQYF	TGTGCCAGCAGTTACCCGGACAGGGATCGCGAGCAGTACTTC
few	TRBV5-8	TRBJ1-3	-	CASSLGRGAGNTIYF	TGTGCCAGCAGCCTAGGCAGGGGCGCTGGAAACACCATATATTTT
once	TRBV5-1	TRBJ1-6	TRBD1	CASSGTGASPLHF	TGCGCCAGCAGCGGGACAGGGGCCTCACCCCTCCACTTT
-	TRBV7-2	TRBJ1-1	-	CASTRGARTEAFF	TGTGCCAGCACCAGGGGCGCTAGGACTGAAGCTTTCTTT
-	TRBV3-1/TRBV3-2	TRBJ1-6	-	CASSQVLNSPLHF	TGTGCCAGCAGCCAAGTTCTGAATTCACCCCTCCACTTT
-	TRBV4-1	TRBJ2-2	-	CASSLGVGTNTGELFF	TGCGCCAGCAGCCTGGGAGTGGGAACGAACACCGGGGAGCTGTTTTTT
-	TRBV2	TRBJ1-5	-	CASSEHSLGDQPQHF	TGTGCCAGCAGTGAACACAGTTTAGGGGATCAGCCCCAGCATTTT
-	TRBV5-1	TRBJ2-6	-	CASSLQLSNSGANVLTF	TGCGCCAGCAGCTTACAGCTCTCGAACTCTGGGGCCAACGTCCTGACTTTC
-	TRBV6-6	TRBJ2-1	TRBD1	CASNSGTDNEQFF	TGTGCCAGCAACTCGGGGACAGACAATGAGCAGTTCTTC
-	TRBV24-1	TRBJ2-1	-	CATSDRTGNEQFF	TGTGCCACCAGTGATCGCACCGGCAATGAGCAGTTCTTC
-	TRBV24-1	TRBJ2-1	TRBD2	CATSDASGLAGKGSSYNEQFF	TGTGCCACCAGTGACGCTTCTGGACTAGCGGGTAAAGGTTCGTCCTACAATGAGCAGTTCTTC
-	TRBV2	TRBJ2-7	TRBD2	CASSDGLAVSYEQYF	TGTGCCAGCAGTGATGGACTAGCGGTTTCCTACGAGCAGTACTTC
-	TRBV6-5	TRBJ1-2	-	CASSYSTQGRGNGYTF	TGTGCCAGCAGTTACTCGACTCAAGGTCGGGGGAATGGCTACACCTTC
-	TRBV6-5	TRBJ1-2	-	CASSLGYRANYGYTF	TGTGCCAGCAGTTTAGGTTACAGGGCTAACTATGGCTACACCTTC
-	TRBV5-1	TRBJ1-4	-	CASSYTLGGRTNEKLFF	TGCGCCAGCAGCTACACGCTTGGCGGGAGGACTAATGAAAAACTGTTTTTT
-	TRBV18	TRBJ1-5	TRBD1	CASSPQGGNQPQHF	TGTGCCAGCTCACCTCAGGGGGGCAATCAGCCCCAGCATTTT
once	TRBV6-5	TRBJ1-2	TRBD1	CASSSGQGTYGYTF	TGTGCCAGCAGTTCAGGACAGGGGACCTATGGCTACACCTTC
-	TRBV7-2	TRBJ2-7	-	CASSLSGGVEQYF	TGTGCCAGCAGCTTAAGCGGCGGGGTCGAGCAGTACTTC
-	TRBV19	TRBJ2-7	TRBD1	CASSDRGSYEQYF	TGTGCCAGCAGTGACAGGGGCTCCTACGAGCAGTACTTC
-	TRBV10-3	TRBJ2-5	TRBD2	CAISGGLAGLETQYF	TGTGCCATCAGTGGGGGACTAGCGGGGCTAGAGACCCAGTACTTC
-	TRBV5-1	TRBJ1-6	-	CASSSGQPTSPLHF	TGCGCCAGCAGCTCCGGACAGCCGACTTCACCCCTCCACTTT
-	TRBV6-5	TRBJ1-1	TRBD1	CASSYVTGGRTEAFF	TGTGCCAGCAGTTACGTAACAGGGGGAAGGACTGAAGCTTTCTTT
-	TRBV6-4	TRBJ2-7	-	CASSEHEGPFEQYF	TGTGCCAGCAGTGAGCATGAGGGCCCGTTCGAGCAGTACTTC
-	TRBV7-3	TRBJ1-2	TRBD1	CASSLGQGGSYGYTF	TGTGCCAGCAGCTTAGGGCAGGGGGGATCCTATGGCTACACCTTC
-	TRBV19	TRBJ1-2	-	CASSASRNYGYTF	TGTGCCAGTAGTGCTAGCAGAAACTATGGCTACACCTTC
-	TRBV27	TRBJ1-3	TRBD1	CASSPGTGGSGNTIYF	TGTGCCAGCAGTCCTGGGACAGGGGGCTCAGGAAACACCATATATTTT